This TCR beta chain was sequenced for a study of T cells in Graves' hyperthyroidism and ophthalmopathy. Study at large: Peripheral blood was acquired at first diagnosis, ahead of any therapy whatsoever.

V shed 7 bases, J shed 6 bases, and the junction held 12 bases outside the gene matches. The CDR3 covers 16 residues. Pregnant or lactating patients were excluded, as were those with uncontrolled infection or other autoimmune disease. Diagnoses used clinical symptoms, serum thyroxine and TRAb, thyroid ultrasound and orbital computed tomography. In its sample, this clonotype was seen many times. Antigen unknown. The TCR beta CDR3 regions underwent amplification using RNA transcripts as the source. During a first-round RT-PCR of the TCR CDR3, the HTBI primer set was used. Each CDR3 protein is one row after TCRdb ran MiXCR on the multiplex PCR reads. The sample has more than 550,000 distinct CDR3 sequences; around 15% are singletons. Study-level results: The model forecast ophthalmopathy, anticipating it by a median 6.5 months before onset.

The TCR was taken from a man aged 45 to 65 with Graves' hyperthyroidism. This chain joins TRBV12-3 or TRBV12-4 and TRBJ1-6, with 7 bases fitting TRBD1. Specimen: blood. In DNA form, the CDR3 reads TGTGCCAGCACTAGAAATCAAGCAGGGGGTAATTCACCCCTCCACTTT. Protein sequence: CASTRNQAGGNSPLHF.